This T cell receptor (beta chain) was retrieved from a study of T cell clonality in common variable immunodeficiency. Study-level points and caveats: CVID subjects had higher TCRbeta clonality than healthy controls, most marked in about a third.

CVID and control samples used equivalent genomic DNA input. Using immunoSEQ multiplex PCR, the repertoire was profiled, and TCRdb retains in-frame clones only, with some absent. The repertoire shows about 39,000 clones, none seen only once; the top ten take approximately 2.6%. On this clone itself: Antigen specificity is unknown. The read gets to within 3 residues of the CDR3 end, and the germline J gene fills in the rest.

The CDR3 has 15 residues. Germline CDR1 SGHVS, CDR2 FNYEAQ. Caucasian heritage predominated among both patients and controls. The sequence was collected from a person aged 18 to 75 in good health. Sequencing was carried out using peripheral blood mononuclear cells. This rearrangement joins TRBV7-6 to TRBJ1-2; D is undetermined. The covered CDR3 bases are TGTGCCAGCAGCTTAGTCACTAGCGGGATTAATGAC. This gives the protein CASSLVTSGIND. The whole CDR3 protein is CASSLVTSGINDYTF.